The rows below give T cell receptor beta chains drawn from one sample of a study of response to subunit inactivated influenza vaccine. One entry per CDR3 protein results from TCRdb running MiXCR on the RT-PCR reads. The sample holds around 760,000 distinct CDR3 sequences, approximately 15% seen once. This specimen consisted of PBMCs from blood, obtained around two weeks before vaccination. The source of these receptors is a man aged 50 or older who received an inactivated influenza vaccine. Both conserved end residues are part of each CDR3. The order of the fields is V gene, CDR3 length, J gene, D gene, clone size, CDR3 DNA, CDR3 protein. D genes are given only for firm matches. Clone size is stated in some rows and not others, as once, few, many or a class when expanded.

>TRBV7-9|16|TRBJ2-7|TRBD2|few
TGTGCCAGCAGCTCGGGGACTAGCGGACTCCCGTACGAGCAGTACTTC
CASSSGTSGLPYEQYF
>TRBV2|15|TRBJ1-5|NA|NA
TGTGCCAGCAGTAGGGACACGGGGAGCAATCAGCCCCAGCATTTT
CASSRDTGSNQPQHF
>TRBV7-9|16|TRBJ1-5|NA|few
TGTGCCAGCAGCTCCCAGACAGGCAACGGATATCAGCCCCAGCATTTT
CASSSQTGNGYQPQHF
>TRBV20-1|16|TRBJ2-7|TRBD2|NA
TGCAGTGCTAGAGATCCGACTAGCGGGGGGTCTTACGAGCAGTACTTC
CSARDPTSGGSYEQYF
>TRBV19|16|TRBJ2-7|TRBD2|NA
TGTGCCAGTAGTAAAAGTGGGACTAGCGGGAGCTACGAGCAGTACTTC
CASSKSGTSGSYEQYF
>TRBV6-2/TRBV6-3|19|TRBJ2-1|TRBD2|NA
TGTGCCAGCAGTCTCATGAATTGGGGCGGCGGGAGGAGATCCAATGAGCAGTTCTTC
CASSLMNWGGGRRSNEQFF
>TRBV7-2|15|TRBJ2-1|TRBD1|NA
TGTGCCAGCAGCGAGACAGGGGCTACCTACAATGAGCAGTTCTTC
CASSETGATYNEQFF
>TRBV6-1|16|TRBJ2-2|TRBD1|few
TGTGCCAGCAGCCCCTGGCAGGGGGCAGGCACCGGGGAGCTGTTTTTT
CASSPWQGAGTGELFF
>TRBV28|15|TRBJ2-1|TRBD2|many
TGTGCCAGCAGCGAGAGACTAGCGGGCTACAATGAGCAGTTCTTC
CASSERLAGYNEQFF
>TRBV21-1|16|TRBJ2-7|NA|NA
TGTGCCAGCAGCAAAGCGTTTCGGTACAGAGACTACGAGCAGTACTTC
CASSKAFRYRDYEQYF
>TRBV6-5|12|TRBJ1-4|NA|many
TGTGCCAGCGGGGGGGGACCTGAAAAACTGTTTTTT
CASGGGPEKLFF
>TRBV28|16|TRBJ2-5|NA|many
TGTGCCAGCAGTTTACAGGGGGGGGGCCGCCGGGAGACCCAGTACTTC
CASSLQGGGRRETQYF
>TRBV29-1|18|TRBJ2-3|NA|NA
TGCAGCGTTGAAGGTGGGGAAGGGGTCGGGGGAAGCACAGATACGCAGTATTTT
CSVEGGEGVGGSTDTQYF
>TRBV6-5|15|TRBJ2-2|TRBD2|NA
TGTGCCAGCAGTTATGCTAGCGGGAGGGGCGGGGAGCTGTTTTTT
CASSYASGRGGELFF
>TRBV12-3/TRBV12-4|14|TRBJ2-3|TRBD2|few
TGTGCCAGCAAAGGACTAGCGGGCACAGATACGCAGTATTTT
CASKGLAGTDTQYF
>TRBV5-1|16|TRBJ2-7|TRBD2|NA
TGCGCCAGCAGCTTGGAAGGGGGACTAGCGGTCTACGAGCAGTACTTC
CASSLEGGLAVYEQYF
>TRBV5-1|14|TRBJ2-5|NA|NA
TGCGCCAGCAACCCGAAGGGCAGCCAAGAGACCCAGTACTTC
CASNPKGSQETQYF
>TRBV12-3/TRBV12-4|12|TRBJ2-7|NA|few
TGTGCCAGCAGTTTCTACGGGGACGAGCAGTACTTC
CASSFYGDEQYF
>TRBV5-5|15|TRBJ2-5|TRBD2|NA
TGTGCCAGCAGCTTAACTAGCGAATTTCAAGAGACCCAGTACTTC
CASSLTSEFQETQYF
>TRBV12-3/TRBV12-4|15|TRBJ2-3|TRBD1|few
TGTGCCAGCACCTTGGGGGGACAGGGGTCAGATACGCAGTATTTT
CASTLGGQGSDTQYF
>TRBV5-1|12|TRBJ2-5|NA|few
TGCGCCAGCAGCGAGGGGTCGGGATCCCAGTACTTC
CASSEGSGSQYF
>TRBV20-1|14|TRBJ2-3|TRBD2|NA
TGCAGTGCCCTCACTAGCGGTAACACAGATACGCAGTATTTT
CSALTSGNTDTQYF
>TRBV15|16|TRBJ1-1|NA|few
TGTGCCACCAGCAGTTGGAGGGACATACTCGACACTGAAGCTTTCTTT
CATSSWRDILDTEAFF
>TRBV3-1|15|TRBJ2-5|TRBD1|NA
TGTGCCAGCAGCCAACAGGGGGCATCGGCAGAGACCCAGTACTTC
CASSQQGASAETQYF
>TRBV30|14|TRBJ2-2|NA|NA
TGTGCCTGGAATCGTGACCTACGGTCCGGGGAGCTGTTTTTT
CAWNRDLRSGELFF
>TRBV18|14|TRBJ2-5|NA|few
TGTGCCAGCTCACCATCTAGGGTCGGGGAGACCCAGTACTTC
CASSPSRVGETQYF
>TRBV5-1|10|TRBJ2-2|NA|few
TGCGCCAGCAGAGGCGGGGAGCTGTTTTTT
CASRGGELFF
>TRBV18|15|TRBJ2-3|TRBD2|few
TGTGCCAGCTCACCTCCGGGACTAGCAGTGTATACGCAGTATTTT
CASSPPGLAVYTQYF
>TRBV10-3|14|TRBJ2-7|NA|few
TGTGCCATCAGTGATTCGAGGGGCGCCTACGAGCAGTACTTC
CAISDSRGAYEQYF
>TRBV11-2|13|TRBJ1-1|NA|many
TGTGCCAGCAGCTTAGTCGGGGCCACTGAAGCTTTCTTT
CASSLVGATEAFF
>TRBV28|13|TRBJ2-7|TRBD1|NA
TGTGCCAGCAGGGGACAGGGAGAAAACGAGCAGTACTTC
CASRGQGENEQYF
>TRBV28|14|TRBJ1-5|NA|NA
TGTGCCAGCAGTTCTGACAGGAACAATCAGCCCCAGCATTTT
CASSSDRNNQPQHF
>TRBV5-6|18|TRBJ2-3|NA|few
TGTGCCAGCAGCTTCAGATCAACGGGTGGGAGTGGCGGGGATACGCAGTATTTT
CASSFRSTGGSGGDTQYF
>TRBV20-1|14|TRBJ2-1|NA|NA
TGCAGTGCTAGATCGGGGACCCGGACGATTGGGCAGTTCTTC
CSARSGTRTIGQFF
>TRBV2|15|TRBJ2-2|NA|few
TGTGCCAGCAGTGTGGGGAGAACGAACACCGGGGAGCTGTTTTTT
CASSVGRTNTGELFF
>TRBV27|15|TRBJ1-6|TRBD1|NA
TGTGCCAGCAGTCTGTCCGGGACAGGGAATTCACCCCTCCACTTT
CASSLSGTGNSPLHF
>TRBV7-2|15|TRBJ2-5|NA|few
TGTGCCAGCACCCAGGGATTGACGTACCAAGAGACCCAGTACTTC
CASTQGLTYQETQYF
>TRBV5-1|12|TRBJ2-1|NA|few
TGCGCCAGCAGCTTGTCGGGTAGTGAGCAGTTCTTC
CASSLSGSEQFF
>TRBV20-1|14|TRBJ1-4|NA|few
TGCAGTGCTAGAGATATGTCGGGGGTCGAAAAACTGTTTTTT
CSARDMSGVEKLFF
>TRBV6-1|14|TRBJ1-3|TRBD1|few
TGTGCCAGTATACAGGGGGCCCCTGGAAACACCATATATTTT
CASIQGAPGNTIYF
>TRBV12-3/TRBV12-4|14|TRBJ2-7|TRBD2|NA
TGTGCCAGCAGCCAGCCGGGGGGGTCCTACGAGCAGTACTTC
CASSQPGGSYEQYF
>TRBV5-1|14|TRBJ2-7|NA|many
TGTGCCAGCAGCCCCGGGGGTGGATCCTACGAGCAGTACTTC
CASSPGGGSYEQYF
>TRBV6-5|15|TRBJ1-4|NA|few
TGTGCCAGCAGTTACTCGAGCACCATGAGGAAAAAACTGTTTTTT
CASSYSSTMRKKLFF
>TRBV12-3/TRBV12-4|13|TRBJ1-3|NA|NA
TGTGCCAGCAGTTTATCGGGGGACTACACCATATATTTT
CASSLSGDYTIYF
>TRBV5-1|16|TRBJ2-1|TRBD1|NA
TGCGCCAGCAGCCCTGCTGGGACAGGGGGGCACAATGAGCAGTTCTTC
CASSPAGTGGHNEQFF
>TRBV4-3|17|TRBJ2-5|TRBD1|few
TGCGCCAGCAGCCAAGATGGGCCAGGGGGCAGGGGAGAGACCCAGTACTTC
CASSQDGPGGRGETQYF